This T cell receptor beta chain was profiled in a study of OX40 agonist ivuxolimab in advanced cancers. Study context: Earlier anti-PD-1, anti-PD-L1 or anti-CTLA-4 therapy was permitted; about 44% had received some.

Sequencing was performed with immunoSEQ multiplex PCR; in TCRdb, only in-frame clones are kept and a portion is missing. The table lists over 90,000 clones, about nine tenths of them singletons. The sequence came from an adult with an advanced solid tumor such as melanoma, head and neck, liver or kidney cancer. Sequences were derived from CD4+ or CD8+ T cells sorted from blood, sampled in a trial of the OX40 agonist ivuxolimab.

This chain's CDR3 is CAIRDTSTDTQYF. The CDR3 nucleotides read TGTGCCATCCGGGACACTAGCACAGATACGCAGTATTTT. This sequence joins TRBV6-1 and TRBJ2-3; possible D gene TRBD1, 6 bases. V was shortened by 10 bases and J by 0 bases, with 11 bases between the two germline ends. This CDR3 spans 13 amino acids. The germline gives CDR1 MNHNS, CDR2 SASEGT.